This is a list of T cell receptor beta chains from one sample in a study of T cells in Graves' hyperthyroidism and ophthalmopathy. MiXCR, run by TCRdb on the multiplex PCR reads, gives a single entry per CDR3 protein. The sample shows around 700,000 distinct CDR3 sequences, roughly a sixth of them seen only once. Sequencing was carried out using blood. These receptors were collected from a woman aged 45-60 years with Graves' hyperthyroidism that later progressed to Graves' ophthalmopathy. CDR3s include the opening cysteine and the closing phenylalanine or tryptophan. The order of the fields is J gene, D gene, clone size, V gene, CDR3 protein, CDR3 DNA. A D gene is named only where the DNA matches it firmly. Only some rows state a clone size, as once, few, many or a class for expanded clones.

j_call: TRBJ2-7; d_call: TRBD2; clone_size: few; v_call: TRBV27; cdr3_aa: CASGTSGSYEQYF; cdr3_nt: TGTGCCAGCGGGACTAGCGGGTCCTACGAGCAGTACTTC
j_call: TRBJ1-5; d_call: .; clone_size: few; v_call: TRBV5-6; cdr3_aa: CASSVPGGGPQHF; cdr3_nt: TGTGCCAGCAGCGTCCCTGGGGGTGGGCCCCAGCATTTT
j_call: TRBJ2-3; d_call: .; clone_size: many; v_call: TRBV11-2; cdr3_aa: CASEGYTDTQYF; cdr3_nt: TGTGCCAGCGAGGGCTACACAGATACGCAGTATTTT
j_call: TRBJ2-3; d_call: TRBD2; clone_size: many; v_call: TRBV3-1; cdr3_aa: CASSPSGGLTDTQYF; cdr3_nt: TGTGCCAGCAGCCCAAGCGGGGGGCTCACAGATACGCAGTATTTT
j_call: TRBJ2-3; d_call: TRBD1; clone_size: few; v_call: TRBV7-9; cdr3_aa: CASSGRTGVPEDTQYF; cdr3_nt: TGTGCCAGCAGCGGCCGGACAGGGGTCCCAGAAGATACGCAGTATTTT
j_call: TRBJ1-1; d_call: .; clone_size: many; v_call: TRBV7-9; cdr3_aa: CASSLAAGRVEAFF; cdr3_nt: TGTGCCAGCAGCTTAGCAGCAGGGAGGGTTGAAGCTTTCTTT
j_call: TRBJ2-1; d_call: TRBD2; clone_size: many; v_call: TRBV3-1; cdr3_aa: CASSPTPEVAGNEQFF; cdr3_nt: TGTGCCAGCAGTCCGACCCCGGAGGTAGCGGGCAATGAGCAGTTCTTC
j_call: TRBJ2-5; d_call: TRBD1; clone_size: few; v_call: TRBV5-6; cdr3_aa: CASSLWLWTGDQETQYF; cdr3_nt: TGTGCCAGCAGCTTGTGGTTGTGGACAGGGGACCAAGAGACCCAGTACTTC
j_call: TRBJ2-3; d_call: .; clone_size: few; v_call: TRBV20-1; cdr3_aa: CSAPGTVRPDTQYF; cdr3_nt: TGCAGTGCTCCTGGGACGGTTCGTCCAGATACGCAGTATTTT
j_call: TRBJ1-2; d_call: TRBD1; clone_size: .; v_call: TRBV9; cdr3_aa: CASSPRQGADGYTF; cdr3_nt: TGTGCCAGCAGCCCGCGGCAGGGGGCTGATGGCTACACCTTC
j_call: TRBJ2-2; d_call: .; clone_size: .; v_call: TRBV5-1; cdr3_aa: CASSLMSQGGTGELLF; cdr3_nt: TGCGCCAGCAGCTTGATGTCACAGGGTGGAACCGGGGAGCTGCTTTTT
j_call: TRBJ1-1; d_call: .; clone_size: many; v_call: TRBV18; cdr3_aa: CASSPFERTIPTEAFF; cdr3_nt: TGTGCCAGCTCACCCTTTGAAAGGACAATCCCCACTGAAGCTTTCTTT
j_call: TRBJ2-7; d_call: .; clone_size: many; v_call: TRBV7-8; cdr3_aa: CASSLAQAGPSYEQYF; cdr3_nt: TGTGCCAGCAGCTTAGCCCAAGCGGGCCCCTCCTATGAGCAGTACTTC
j_call: TRBJ2-3; d_call: TRBD2; clone_size: few; v_call: TRBV5-1; cdr3_aa: CASSLSTSGVTDTQYF; cdr3_nt: TGCGCCAGCAGCTTATCGACTAGCGGGGTAACAGATACGCAGTATTTT
j_call: TRBJ2-3; d_call: .; clone_size: .; v_call: TRBV6-2/TRBV6-3; cdr3_aa: CASSYSIPGDLVTDTQYF; cdr3_nt: TGTGCCAGCAGTTACTCGATCCCAGGGGACCTAGTCACAGATACGCAGTATTTT
j_call: TRBJ1-3; d_call: .; clone_size: few; v_call: TRBV20-1; cdr3_aa: CSARDWDGNTIYF; cdr3_nt: TGCAGTGCTAGAGACTGGGACGGAAACACCATATATTTT
j_call: TRBJ2-5; d_call: TRBD1; clone_size: many; v_call: TRBV30; cdr3_aa: CAWSGDRGQETQYF; cdr3_nt: TGTGCCTGGAGTGGTGACAGGGGGCAAGAGACCCAGTACTTC
j_call: TRBJ1-1; d_call: .; clone_size: .; v_call: TRBV9; cdr3_aa: CASSGGNNEAFF; cdr3_nt: TGTGCCAGCAGCGGGGGGAATAATGAAGCTTTCTTT
j_call: TRBJ1-1; d_call: .; clone_size: few; v_call: TRBV29-1; cdr3_aa: CSVESPRYQVVPTEAFF; cdr3_nt: TGCAGCGTTGAAAGTCCCAGGTACCAGGTTGTGCCCACTGAAGCTTTCTTT
j_call: TRBJ1-5; d_call: .; clone_size: few; v_call: TRBV5-1; cdr3_aa: CASSLGIGVGQPQHF; cdr3_nt: TGCGCCAGCAGCTTGGGGATTGGGGTGGGTCAGCCCCAGCATTTT
j_call: TRBJ2-1; d_call: .; clone_size: .; v_call: TRBV20-1; cdr3_aa: CSSDLTYNEQSF; cdr3_nt: TGCAGCTCAGACCTGACCTACAATGAGCAGTCCTTC
j_call: TRBJ2-3; d_call: .; clone_size: few; v_call: TRBV4-1; cdr3_aa: CASSQDVRTQYF; cdr3_nt: TGCGCCAGCAGCCAAGATGTGCGTACGCAGTATTTT
j_call: TRBJ2-5; d_call: .; clone_size: many; v_call: TRBV24-1; cdr3_aa: CATSDTLGYQETQYF; cdr3_nt: TGTGCCACCAGTGATACGCTAGGGTACCAAGAGACCCAGTACTTC
j_call: TRBJ1-1; d_call: TRBD1; clone_size: many; v_call: TRBV6-1; cdr3_aa: CASSDRVKNTEAFF; cdr3_nt: TGTGCCAGCAGCGACAGGGTGAAGAACACTGAAGCTTTCTTT
j_call: TRBJ2-5; d_call: TRBD2; clone_size: many; v_call: TRBV13; cdr3_aa: CASSSSGGAETQYF; cdr3_nt: TGTGCCAGCAGCTCCAGCGGGGGGGCGGAGACCCAGTACTTC
j_call: TRBJ1-6; d_call: TRBD1; clone_size: few; v_call: TRBV10-3; cdr3_aa: CATGVDRGWPLHF; cdr3_nt: TGTGCCACCGGGGTGGACAGGGGTTGGCCCCTCCACTTT
j_call: TRBJ1-1; d_call: .; clone_size: few; v_call: TRBV10-1; cdr3_aa: CASSAGVYGLHTEAFF; cdr3_nt: TGCGCCAGCAGCGCAGGGGTATATGGCCTGCACACTGAAGCTTTCTTT
j_call: TRBJ2-5; d_call: TRBD2; clone_size: .; v_call: TRBV7-3; cdr3_aa: CASSSQLAGTQYF; cdr3_nt: TGTGCCAGCAGCTCACAGCTAGCGGGAACCCAGTACTTC
j_call: TRBJ2-4; d_call: .; clone_size: many; v_call: TRBV3-1; cdr3_aa: CASSQAAEGGENIQYF; cdr3_nt: TGTGCCAGCAGCCAGGCCGCCGAGGGGGGCGAAAACATTCAGTACTTC
j_call: TRBJ1-2; d_call: .; clone_size: .; v_call: TRBV12-3/TRBV12-4; cdr3_aa: CASSLNGQSLYGYTF; cdr3_nt: TGTGCCAGCAGTTTAAACGGGCAGAGTCTCTATGGCTACACCTTC
j_call: TRBJ2-5; d_call: .; clone_size: few; v_call: TRBV4-2; cdr3_aa: CASSQDPRGVQETQYF; cdr3_nt: TGTGCCAGCAGCCAAGATCCGAGGGGGGTACAAGAGACCCAGTACTTC
j_call: TRBJ2-3; d_call: .; clone_size: many; v_call: TRBV2; cdr3_aa: CASSEVPRAGHTQYF; cdr3_nt: TGTGCCAGCAGTGAAGTCCCCCGAGCAGGGCATACGCAGTATTTT
j_call: TRBJ2-3; d_call: .; clone_size: few; v_call: TRBV7-2; cdr3_aa: CASSLAGGRLTDTQYF; cdr3_nt: TGTGCCAGCAGCTTAGCAGGGGGGAGACTCACAGATACGCAGTATTTT
j_call: TRBJ2-5; d_call: .; clone_size: few; v_call: TRBV7-6; cdr3_aa: CASSLEWTPQETQYF; cdr3_nt: TGTGCCAGCAGCTTAGAGTGGACACCGCAGGAGACCCAGTACTTC
j_call: TRBJ1-4; d_call: .; clone_size: .; v_call: TRBV15; cdr3_aa: CATSSPNHRDEKLFF; cdr3_nt: TGTGCCACCAGCAGCCCGAACCACAGGGACGAAAAACTGTTTTTT
j_call: TRBJ1-6; d_call: .; clone_size: .; v_call: TRBV5-6; cdr3_aa: CASSLSPGWNSPLHF; cdr3_nt: TGTGCCAGCAGCTTGTCCCCGGGGTGGAATTCACCCCTCCACTTT
j_call: TRBJ2-1; d_call: TRBD1; clone_size: many; v_call: TRBV11-1; cdr3_aa: CASRTGMSTNEQFF; cdr3_nt: TGTGCCAGCAGGACAGGGATGTCGACCAATGAGCAGTTCTTC
j_call: TRBJ2-4; d_call: TRBD1; clone_size: .; v_call: TRBV20-1; cdr3_aa: CSARDRTGVAKNIQYF; cdr3_nt: TGCAGTGCTAGAGACCGGACAGGGGTTGCCAAAAACATTCAGTACTTC
j_call: TRBJ1-5; d_call: .; clone_size: few; v_call: TRBV4-1; cdr3_aa: CASSQTTGLVQPQHF; cdr3_nt: TGCGCCAGCAGCCAAACAACAGGGTTGGTTCAGCCCCAGCATTTT
j_call: TRBJ1-3; d_call: .; clone_size: .; v_call: TRBV7-9; cdr3_aa: CASPPREISGNTIYF; cdr3_nt: TGTGCCAGCCCCCCGCGGGAGATCTCTGGAAACACCATATATTTT
j_call: TRBJ2-3; d_call: TRBD1; clone_size: many; v_call: TRBV12-3/TRBV12-4; cdr3_aa: CASSSGTGMRIGTDTQYF; cdr3_nt: TGTGCCAGCAGCTCCGGGACAGGGATGAGGATTGGCACAGATACGCAGTATTTT
j_call: TRBJ2-2; d_call: TRBD1; clone_size: many; v_call: TRBV3-1; cdr3_aa: CASSQGGGHGELFF; cdr3_nt: TGTGCCAGCAGCCAAGGAGGGGGCCACGGGGAGCTGTTTTTT
j_call: TRBJ2-1; d_call: .; clone_size: .; v_call: TRBV28; cdr3_aa: CASSVMTYNEQFF; cdr3_nt: TGTGCCAGCAGCGTAATGACGTACAATGAGCAGTTCTTC
j_call: TRBJ2-5; d_call: .; clone_size: .; v_call: TRBV24-1; cdr3_aa: CATSDAGYSQYF; cdr3_nt: TGTGCCACCAGTGATGCAGGGTATTCCCAGTACTTC
j_call: TRBJ1-4; d_call: .; clone_size: few; v_call: TRBV15; cdr3_aa: CATSRPDGLPANEKLFF; cdr3_nt: TGTGCCACCAGCAGACCCGACGGCCTACCGGCTAATGAAAAACTGTTTTTT
j_call: TRBJ2-7; d_call: .; clone_size: many; v_call: TRBV7-9; cdr3_aa: CASSLMNEQYF; cdr3_nt: TGTGCCAGCAGCTTAATGAACGAGCAGTACTTC
j_call: TRBJ2-5; d_call: .; clone_size: many; v_call: TRBV18; cdr3_aa: CASSPFRGEETQYF; cdr3_nt: TGTGCCAGCTCACCGTTCAGGGGTGAGGAGACCCAGTACTTC
j_call: TRBJ1-1; d_call: .; clone_size: few; v_call: TRBV4-2; cdr3_aa: CASRDPANTEAFF; cdr3_nt: TGTGCCAGCAGGGACCCGGCGAACACTGAAGCTTTCTTT
j_call: TRBJ2-2; d_call: .; clone_size: few; v_call: TRBV20-1; cdr3_aa: CSARDHSRGVGTGELFF; cdr3_nt: TGCAGTGCTAGAGATCATTCCAGGGGCGTAGGGACCGGGGAGCTGTTTTTT
j_call: TRBJ1-1; d_call: .; clone_size: .; v_call: TRBV20-1; cdr3_aa: CSAPIASRATEAFF; cdr3_nt: TGCAGTGCCCCTATCGCTAGTCGGGCCACTGAAGCTTTCTTT
j_call: TRBJ1-6; d_call: TRBD1; clone_size: .; v_call: TRBV6-1; cdr3_aa: CASRPGTGYNSPLHF; cdr3_nt: TGTGCCAGCAGACCCGGGACAGGGTATAATTCACCCCTCCACTTT
j_call: TRBJ1-2; d_call: TRBD1; clone_size: .; v_call: TRBV4-1; cdr3_aa: CASSQQRTGTDNYGYTF; cdr3_nt: TGCGCCAGCAGCCAACAACGTACCGGGACAGATAACTATGGCTACACCTTC